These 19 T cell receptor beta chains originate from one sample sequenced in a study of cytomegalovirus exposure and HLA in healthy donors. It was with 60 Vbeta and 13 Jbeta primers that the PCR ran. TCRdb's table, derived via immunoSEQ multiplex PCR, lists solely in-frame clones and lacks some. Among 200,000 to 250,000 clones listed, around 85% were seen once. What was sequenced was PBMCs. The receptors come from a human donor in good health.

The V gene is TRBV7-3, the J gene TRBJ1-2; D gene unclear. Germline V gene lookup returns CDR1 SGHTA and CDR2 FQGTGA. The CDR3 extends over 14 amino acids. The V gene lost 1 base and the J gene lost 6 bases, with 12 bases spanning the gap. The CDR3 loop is CASSLSGPRDGYTF. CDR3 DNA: TGTGCCAGCAGCTTAAGCGGGCCTAGAGATGGCTACACCTTC.

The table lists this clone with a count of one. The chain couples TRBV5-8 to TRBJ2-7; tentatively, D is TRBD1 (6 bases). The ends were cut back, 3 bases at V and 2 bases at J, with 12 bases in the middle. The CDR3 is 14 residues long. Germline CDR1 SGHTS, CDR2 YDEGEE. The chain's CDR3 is CASSSLDSTYEQYF. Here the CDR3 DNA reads TGTGCCAGCAGCTCACTGGACAGTACCTACGAGCAGTACTTC.

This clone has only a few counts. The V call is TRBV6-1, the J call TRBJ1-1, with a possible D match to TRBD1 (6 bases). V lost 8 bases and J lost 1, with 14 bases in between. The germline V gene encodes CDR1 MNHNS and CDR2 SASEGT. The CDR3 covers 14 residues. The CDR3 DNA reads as TGTGCCAGCCAAAGGACAGCCCCGAACACTGAAGCTTTCTTT. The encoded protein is CASQRTAPNTEAFF.

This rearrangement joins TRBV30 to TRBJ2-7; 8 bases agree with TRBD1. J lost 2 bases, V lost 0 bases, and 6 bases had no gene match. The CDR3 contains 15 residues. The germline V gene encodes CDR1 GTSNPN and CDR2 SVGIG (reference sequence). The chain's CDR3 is CAWSVGDRTAYEQYF. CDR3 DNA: TGTGCCTGGAGTGTTGGGGACAGGACAGCCTACGAGCAGTACTTC.

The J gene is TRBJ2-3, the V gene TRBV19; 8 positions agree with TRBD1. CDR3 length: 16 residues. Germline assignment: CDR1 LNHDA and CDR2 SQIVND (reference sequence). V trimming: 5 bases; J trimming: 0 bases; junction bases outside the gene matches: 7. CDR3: CASSAWDRTSTDTQYF. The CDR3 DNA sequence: TGTGCCAGTAGTGCCTGGGACAGGACTAGCACAGATACGCAGTATTTT.

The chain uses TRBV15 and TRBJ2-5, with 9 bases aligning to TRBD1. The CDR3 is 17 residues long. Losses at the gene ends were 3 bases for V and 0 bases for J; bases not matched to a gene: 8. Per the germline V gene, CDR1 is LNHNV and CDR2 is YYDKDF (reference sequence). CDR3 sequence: CATSSPTGGVDQETQYF. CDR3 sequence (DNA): TGTGCCACCAGCAGCCCGACAGGGGGTGTCGACCAAGAGACCCAGTACTTC.

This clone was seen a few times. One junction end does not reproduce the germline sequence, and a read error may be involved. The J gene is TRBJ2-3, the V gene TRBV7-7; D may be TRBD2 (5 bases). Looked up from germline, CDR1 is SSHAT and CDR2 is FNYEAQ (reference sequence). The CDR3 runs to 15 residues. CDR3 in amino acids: CASSLVGAATDTQYF. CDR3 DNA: TGTGCTAGCAGCTTAGTAGGAGCGGCCACAGATACGCAGTATTTT.

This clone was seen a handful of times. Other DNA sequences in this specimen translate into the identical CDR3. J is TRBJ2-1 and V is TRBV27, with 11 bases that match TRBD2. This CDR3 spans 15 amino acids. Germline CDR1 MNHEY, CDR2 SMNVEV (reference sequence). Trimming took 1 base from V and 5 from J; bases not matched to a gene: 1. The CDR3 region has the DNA TGTGCCAGCAGTTTATTAGCGGGAGGGGACAATGAGCAGTTCTTC. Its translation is CASSLLAGGDNEQFF.

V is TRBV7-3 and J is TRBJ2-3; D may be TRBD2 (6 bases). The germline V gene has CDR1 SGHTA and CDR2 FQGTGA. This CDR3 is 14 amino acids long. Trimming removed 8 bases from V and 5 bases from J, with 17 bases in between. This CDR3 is CASAPTPGGDTQYF. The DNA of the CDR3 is TGTGCCAGCGCCCCAACGCCCGGGGGAGATACGCAGTATTTT. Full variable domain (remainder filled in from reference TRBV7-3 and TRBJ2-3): GAGVSQTPSNKVTEKGKYVELRCDPISGHTALYWYRQSLGQGPEFLIYFQGTGAADDSGLPNDRFFAVRPEGSVSTLKIQRTERGDSAVYLCASAPTPGGDTQYFGPGTRLTVL.

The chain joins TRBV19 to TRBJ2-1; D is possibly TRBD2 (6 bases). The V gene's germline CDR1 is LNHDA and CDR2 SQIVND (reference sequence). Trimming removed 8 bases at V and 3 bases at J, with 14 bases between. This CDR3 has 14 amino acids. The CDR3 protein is CASVSGENYNEQFF. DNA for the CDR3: TGTGCCAGTGTTAGCGGAGAAAACTACAATGAGCAGTTCTTC.

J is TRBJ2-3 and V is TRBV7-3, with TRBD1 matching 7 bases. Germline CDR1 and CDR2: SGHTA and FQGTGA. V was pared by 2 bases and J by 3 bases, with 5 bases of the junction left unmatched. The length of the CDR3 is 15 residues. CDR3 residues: CASSLGDRVTDTQYF. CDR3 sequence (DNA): TGTGCCAGCAGCTTAGGTGACAGGGTGACAGATACGCAGTATTTT. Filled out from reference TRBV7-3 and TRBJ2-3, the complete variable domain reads GAGVSQTPSNKVTEKGKYVELRCDPISGHTALYWYRQSLGQGPEFLIYFQGTGAADDSGLPNDRFFAVRPEGSVSTLKIQRTERGDSAVYLCASSLGDRVTDTQYFGPGTRLTVL.

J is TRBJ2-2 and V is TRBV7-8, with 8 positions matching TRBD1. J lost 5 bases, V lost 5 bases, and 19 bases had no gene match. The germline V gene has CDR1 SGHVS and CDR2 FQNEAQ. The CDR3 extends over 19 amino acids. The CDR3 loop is CASSRYGQGGGSWTGELFF. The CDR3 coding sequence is TGTGCCAGCAGCCGATACGGACAGGGAGGTGGGTCGTGGACCGGGGAGCTGTTTTTT.

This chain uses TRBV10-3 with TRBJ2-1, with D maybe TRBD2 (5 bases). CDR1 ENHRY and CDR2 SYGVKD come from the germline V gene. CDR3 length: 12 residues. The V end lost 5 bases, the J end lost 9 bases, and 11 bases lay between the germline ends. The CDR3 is CAISLLGTEQFF. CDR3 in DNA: TGTGCCATCAGTCTACTAGGAACTGAGCAGTTCTTC.

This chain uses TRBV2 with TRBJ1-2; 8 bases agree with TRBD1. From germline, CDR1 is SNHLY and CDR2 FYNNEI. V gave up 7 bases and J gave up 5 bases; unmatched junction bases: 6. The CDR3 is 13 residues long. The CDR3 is CASKGTGGYGYTF. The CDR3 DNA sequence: TGTGCCAGCAAGGGGACAGGAGGATATGGCTACACCTTC.

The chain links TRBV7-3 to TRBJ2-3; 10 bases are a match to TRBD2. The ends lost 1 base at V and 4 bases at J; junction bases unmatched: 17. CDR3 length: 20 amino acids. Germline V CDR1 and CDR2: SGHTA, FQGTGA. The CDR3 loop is CASSLKASGSALSRADTQYF. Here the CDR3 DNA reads TGTGCCAGCAGCTTAAAGGCTAGCGGGAGTGCGCTGAGTAGGGCAGATACGCAGTATTTT.

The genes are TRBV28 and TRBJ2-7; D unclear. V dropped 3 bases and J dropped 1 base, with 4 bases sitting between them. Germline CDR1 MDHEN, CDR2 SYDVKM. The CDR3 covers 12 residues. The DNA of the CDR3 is TGTGCCAGCAGTTTCCATTCCTACGAGCAGTACTTC. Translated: CASSFHSYEQYF.

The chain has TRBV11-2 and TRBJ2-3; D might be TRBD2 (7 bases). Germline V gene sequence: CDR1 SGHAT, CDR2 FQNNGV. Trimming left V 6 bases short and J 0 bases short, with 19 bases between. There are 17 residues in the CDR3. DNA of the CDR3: TGTGCCAGCAGGGGAGGGGGGAACAGGAGAAGCACAGATACGCAGTATTTT. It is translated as CASRGGGNRRSTDTQYF.

This CDR3 reads CAWSVGRRRNEKLFF. CDR3 DNA sequence: TGTGCCTGGAGTGTAGGTCGGCGGCGTAATGAAAAACTGTTTTTT. The rearrangement links TRBV30 to TRBJ1-4, with D uncertain. Per the germline V gene, CDR1 is GTSNPN and CDR2 is SVGIG (reference sequence). CDR3 size: 15 residues. Trimming took off 0 bases at V and 4 bases at J, with 12 bases between the two ends. Full variable domain (remainder filled in from reference TRBV30 and TRBJ1-4): SQTIHQWPATLVQPVGSPLSLECTVEGTSNPNLYWYRQAAGRGLQLLFYSVGIGQISSEVPQNLSASRPQDRQFILSSKKLLLSDSGFYLCAWSVGRRRNEKLFFGSGTQLSVL.

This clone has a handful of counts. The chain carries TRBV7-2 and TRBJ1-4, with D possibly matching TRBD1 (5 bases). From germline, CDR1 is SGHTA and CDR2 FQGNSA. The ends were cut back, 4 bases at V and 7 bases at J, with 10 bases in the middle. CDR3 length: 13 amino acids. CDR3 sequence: CASSYGHVEKLFF. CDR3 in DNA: TGTGCCAGCAGCTACGGACATGTTGAAAAACTGTTTTTT.